The 28 T cell receptor beta chains given below trace back to one sample, sequenced in a study of blood T cell repertoires in COVID-19. TCRdb's table, derived via immunoSEQ multiplex PCR, lists solely in-frame clones and lacks some. Among roughly 300,000 clones listed, about 90% were seen once. Specimen: peripheral blood. Receptors were obtained from a woman in her twenties or thirties with COVID-19, enrolled during active disease.

This clone was seen once. The V gene is TRBV27, the J gene TRBJ2-7; D remains ambiguous. Looked up from germline, CDR1 is MNHEY and CDR2 is SMNVEV (reference sequence). With 6 bases removed from V and 8 bases from J, the gap between germline ends came to 11 bases. There are 11 residues in the CDR3. The CDR3 loop reads CASSIPTKQYF. DNA for the CDR3: TGTGCCAGCAGCATCCCTACGAAGCAGTACTTC.

The CDR3 loop is CASRTGAGGNQPQHF. CDR3 sequence (DNA): TGTGCCAGCAGGACCGGTGCGGGGGGCAATCAGCCCCAGCATTTT. The rearrangement uses TRBV21-1 and TRBJ1-5. TRBV21-1 is flagged as a pseudogene. The CDR3 totals 15 residues.

The V call is TRBV28, the J call TRBJ2-5, with D possibly being TRBD2 (6 bases). The germline gives CDR1 MDHEN, CDR2 SYDVKM. Trimming took off 2 bases at V and 5 bases at J, with 15 bases between the two ends. The CDR3 has 15 amino acids. The CDR3 DNA reads as TGTGCCAGCAGTTTACAAGGGAGGCGTGGGGAGACCCAGTACTTC. Its protein is CASSLQGRRGETQYF.

V is TRBV7-6 and J is TRBJ2-1; 8 bases match TRBD2. V gave up 9 bases and J gave up 3 bases; unmatched junction bases: 10. This CDR3 contains 15 residues. Germline V gene lookup returns CDR1 SGHVS and CDR2 FNYEAQ. CDR3 DNA sequence: TGTGCCAGTAACACCGGGGGGGGCCGCTACAATGAGCAGTTCTTC. Translated, it gives CASNTGGGRYNEQFF.

This chain links TRBV6-6 with TRBJ2-7, with D uncertain. CDR1 is MNHNY and CDR2 is SVGAGI in the germline V gene (reference sequence). CDR3 length equals 13 residues. The germline V and J ends were trimmed by 0 bases and 4 bases, with 7 bases remaining between them. The CDR3 region is CASSYSDEYEQYF. Here the CDR3 DNA reads TGTGCCAGCAGTTACTCTGATGAGTACGAGCAGTACTTC.

The chain recombines TRBV28 with TRBJ2-2, with 12 bases identical to TRBD2. The ends lost 2 bases at V and 1 base at J; junction bases unmatched: 8. From germline, CDR1 is MDHEN and CDR2 SYDVKM. The length of the CDR3 is 19 residues. In DNA, the CDR3 is TGTGCCAGCAGTTTAAGACCCGGACTAGCGGGGTTGAACACCGGGGAGCTGTTTTTT. This codes for CASSLRPGLAGLNTGELFF.

The rearrangement links TRBV29-1 to TRBJ2-5; 9 nucleotides align to TRBD1. The CDR3 covers 11 residues. Germline V CDR1 and CDR2: SQVTM, ANQGSEA. The V segment lost 8 bases and the J segment 7 bases; nucleotides outside the gene matches: 5. DNA for the CDR3: TGCAGCCTAGGGACAGGGACGACCCAGTACTTC. Encoded protein: CSLGTGTTQYF.

The chain joins TRBV6-4 to TRBJ2-2, with D maybe TRBD1 (5 bases). The V gene lost 7 bases and the J gene lost 6 bases, with 15 bases spanning the gap. The CDR3 totals 14 residues. Germline assignment: CDR1 MRHNA and CDR2 SNTAGT. CDR3 nucleotide sequence: TGTGCCAGCAAGATTGGCAGGGCGGCCGGGGAGCTGTTTTTT. Translation: CASKIGRAAGELFF.

In DNA form, the CDR3 reads TGTGCCAGTAGTAACTACCCGGGTTCCGGGGAGCTGTTTTTT. This encodes CASSNYPGSGELFF. The chain carries TRBV19 and TRBJ2-2; D ambiguous. Between the trimmed V and J ends, which lost 4 bases and 6 bases, there was a span of 12 bases. The CDR3 is made up of 14 amino acids. Germline V gives CDR1 LNHDA, CDR2 SQIVND (reference sequence).

The chain combines TRBV6-1 with TRBJ1-1; 9 nucleotides agree with TRBD1. The V and J ends lost 7 bases and 0 bases, in that order; junction bases with no gene match: 6. The germline gives CDR1 MNHNS, CDR2 SASEGT. The CDR3 length is 15 residues. The CDR3 nucleotides are TGTGCCAGCACCCCCGGACAGGGGATGAACACTGAAGCTTTCTTT. Translated, it gives CASTPGQGMNTEAFF.

The V call is TRBV7-9, the J call TRBJ1-1; TRBD1 agrees at 8 bases. CDR1 and CDR2 from the germline V gene are SEHNR and FQNEAQ (reference sequence). This CDR3 comprises 15 residues. The V segment lost 7 bases and the J segment 4 bases; nucleotides outside the gene matches: 11. The DNA for the CDR3 is TGTGCCAGCAACTCCTTGACAGGGGTGAGCACTGAAGCTTTCTTT. Its protein product is CASNSLTGVSTEAFF.

The chain uses TRBV5-6 and TRBJ1-2; D unresolved. The germline gives CDR1 SGHDT, CDR2 YYEEEE. V lost 1 base, J lost 3 bases, and 7 bases lay in between. The length of the CDR3 is 13 residues. The CDR3 reads CASSLTGDYGYTF. CDR3 nucleotides: TGTGCCAGCAGCTTGACCGGGGACTATGGCTACACCTTC.

The chain recombines TRBV5-1 with TRBJ2-5; D is possibly TRBD1 (5 bases). V lost 3 bases and J 2 bases, leaving 14 bases between the germline ends. From germline, CDR1 is SGHRS and CDR2 YFSETQ. The CDR3 runs 15 residues. CDR3 DNA sequence: TGCGCCAGCAGCTCCACTCGTGGGGCACAAGAGACCCAGTACTTC. The encoded protein is CASSSTRGAQETQYF.

This chain links TRBV27 with TRBJ2-5; D is uncertain. The CDR3 loop spans 13 amino acids. Trimming cost V 2 bases and J 5 bases, with 9 bases left between them. Per the germline V gene, CDR1 is MNHEY and CDR2 is SMNVEV (reference sequence). The CDR3 is CASSLGAWETQYF. Here the CDR3 DNA reads TGTGCCAGCAGTTTAGGAGCTTGGGAGACCCAGTACTTC.

This clone has more than one count but fewer than ten. V is TRBV10-3 and J is TRBJ2-3; TRBD2 aligns across 7 bases. Trimming took 0 bases from V and 3 from J; bases not matched to a gene: 6. Germline assignment: CDR1 ENHRY and CDR2 SYGVKD. The CDR3 is 16 amino acids. The CDR3 DNA is TGTGCCATCAGTGAGTCGTGGCGGGGGAGAACAGATACGCAGTATTTT. Its translation: CAISESWRGRTDTQYF.

The V and J genes are TRBV19 and TRBJ2-1, with TRBD1 as a possible D gene (6 bases). CDR1 LNHDA and CDR2 SQIVND come from the germline V gene (reference sequence). CDR3 length: 14 amino acids. Trimming cost V 1 base and J 5 bases, with 9 bases left between them. CDR3 DNA sequence: TGTGCCAGTAGTATAGGGGGGCAGAACAATGAGCAGTTCTTC. Translating gives CASSIGGQNNEQFF.

The CDR3 DNA is TGTGCCAGCAGCTTGGGTCAGAACCTCTATGGCTACACCTTC. Translating it yields CASSLGQNLYGYTF. This chain links TRBV5-4 with TRBJ1-2; no firm D call. V lost 0 bases and J lost 4, with 10 bases in between. The CDR3 covers 14 residues. The germline CDR1 and CDR2 sequences are SGHNT and YYREEE (reference sequence).

V is TRBV27 and J is TRBJ2-3, with 8 positions matching TRBD2. V lost 2 bases, J lost 1 base, and 2 bases stayed unmatched. From germline, CDR1 is MNHEY and CDR2 SMNVEV (reference sequence). The CDR3 is made up of 15 amino acids. CDR3 residues: CASSLPGGGTDTQYF. The CDR3 bases are TGTGCCAGCAGTTTACCCGGGGGGGGCACAGATACGCAGTATTTT.

The chain couples TRBV11-3 to TRBJ2-1; 7 bases line up with TRBD1. V shed 1 base and J 1 base; nucleotides not matched to a gene: 1. The germline V gene has CDR1 SGHNT and CDR2 YENEEA. CDR3 size: 15 residues. CDR3 nucleotides: TGTGCCAGCAGCTTAGGACAGGGTTCCTACAATGAGCAGTTCTTC. This codes for CASSLGQGSYNEQFF.

The chain recombines TRBV10-3 with TRBJ2-1, with 9 nucleotides matching TRBD1. Trimming cost V 8 bases and J 8 bases; bases outside gene matches: 7. Germline CDR1 ENHRY, CDR2 SYGVKD. The CDR3 has 13 residues. The CDR3 DNA reads TGTGCCATCCGGGGACAGGGAGGGGATGAGCAGTTCTTC. This gives the protein CAIRGQGGDEQFF.

The chain uses TRBV7-6 and TRBJ2-3; 12 bases match TRBD2. This CDR3 spans 19 amino acids. CDR1 SGHVS and CDR2 FNYEAQ come from the germline V gene. V was pared by 3 bases and J by 2 bases, with 12 bases of the junction left unmatched. CDR3 sequence: CASSLVLKLAGGLTDTQYF. DNA of the CDR3: TGTGCCAGCAGCTTGGTTCTTAAACTAGCGGGGGGCCTCACAGATACGCAGTATTTT.

The rearrangement links TRBV7-8 to TRBJ2-5; the match to TRBD2 covers 12 bases. V shed 6 bases and J 4 bases; nucleotides not matched to a gene: 9. Germline lookup yields CDR1 SGHVS and CDR2 FQNEAQ. CDR3 length: 16 residues. The CDR3, as DNA: TGTGCCAGCAGTTCACTAGCGGGGGGACGTGTAGAGACCCAGTACTTC. This encodes CASSSLAGGRVETQYF.

V is TRBV19 and J is TRBJ1-5; weak D call: TRBD1 (5 bases). The germline V and J ends were trimmed by 3 bases and 1 base, with 16 bases remaining between them. Germline-derived CDR1 and CDR2 are LNHDA and SQIVND (reference sequence). This CDR3 is 17 amino acids long. CDR3 sequence (DNA): TGTGCCAGTAGTATCGATAGGGGTAGGGGCAGCAATCAGCCCCAGCATTTT. Translated: CASSIDRGRGSNQPQHF.

The rearrangement joins TRBV5-5 to TRBJ2-7; D unresolved. The V end was cut by 4 bases, the J end by 7 bases, with 9 bases between. In germline, CDR1 is SGHKS, CDR2 YYEKEE (reference sequence). This CDR3 spans 11 amino acids. The CDR3 here is CASSKTLEQYF. For the CDR3, the DNA is TGTGCCAGCAGCAAGACACTGGAGCAGTACTTC.

This rearrangement joins TRBV28 to TRBJ1-4, with D perhaps TRBD1 (5 bases). CDR3 length: 16 amino acids. The V and J ends lost 3 bases and 2 bases respectively, with 13 bases between them. Germline assignment: CDR1 MDHEN and CDR2 SYDVKM. CDR3 amino acids: CASSFLGGGTNEKLFF. The CDR3 DNA follows: TGTGCCAGCAGTTTCCTTGGGGGGGGGACTAATGAAAAACTGTTTTTT.

Remarks on this clone: This may come from a read error, since a much larger clone is one base off. The chain employs TRBV6-5 and TRBJ2-7, with 8 nucleotides matching TRBD1. There are 13 residues in the CDR3. V lost 5 bases, J lost 1 base, and 1 base stayed unmatched. CDR1 MNHEY and CDR2 SVGAGI come from the germline V gene. The CDR3 spells CASSRTGSYEQYF. The CDR3 bases are TGTGCCAGCAGTCGGACAGGGTCCTACGAGCAGTACTTC.

This CDR3 is CASSATGTQRETQYF. As DNA, the CDR3 is TGTGCCAGCAGCGCGACCGGGACACAGCGGGAGACCCAGTACTTC. The genes are TRBV7-6 and TRBJ2-5; D possibly corresponds to TRBD1 (6 bases). Trimming removed 5 bases from V and 5 bases from J, with 18 bases in between. Germline values: CDR1 SGHVS, CDR2 FNYEAQ. The CDR3 consists of 15 residues.

V and J are TRBV5-4 and TRBJ1-2; D is perhaps TRBD1 (6 bases). CDR1 and CDR2 from the germline V gene are SGHNT and YYREEE (reference sequence). Between the trimmed V and J ends, which lost 1 base and 5 bases, there was a span of 15 bases. This CDR3 spans 15 amino acids. CDR3 loop: CASSLIGAQGYGYTF. CDR3 nucleotide sequence: TGTGCCAGCAGCTTGATCGGGGCACAGGGTTATGGCTACACCTTC.